These 30 T cell receptor beta chains were all obtained from the same sample, sequenced in a study of identical twins. In TCRdb, the 5' RACE reads were re-called with MiXCR into one record per CDR3 protein. Altogether approximately 410,000 distinct CDR3 sequences are present, 18% being singletons, with the ten largest covering approximately 12%. Sequencing was carried out using naive T cells sorted from blood. All receptors derive from a man aged 50 to 59 in good health.

This clonotype was counted between two and nine times. This chain joins TRBV5-1 and TRBJ1-2, with 8 bases that match TRBD1. CDR1 SGHRS and CDR2 YFSETQ come from the germline V gene. V dropped 0 bases and J dropped 4; count of bases not matched to a gene: 11. The CDR3 consists of 17 residues. CDR3: CASSLEPGGDNGYGYTF. The CDR3 DNA reads TGCGCCAGCAGCTTGGAGCCAGGGGGCGATAACGGCTATGGCTACACCTTC.

The chain recombines TRBV5-1 with TRBJ1-2; D call uncertain. Germline V gene sequence: CDR1 SGHRS, CDR2 YFSETQ. The CDR3 has 13 amino acids. Trimming pared 4 bases from V and 4 bases from J, leaving 11 bases between. The CDR3, as DNA: TGCGCCAGCAGCCCCCTGGTGGGCTATGGCTACACCTTC. This gives the protein CASSPLVGYGYTF.

The J gene is TRBJ2-7, the V gene TRBV11-2; either TRBD1 or TRBD2 may fit D (5 bases each). Trimming stripped 2 bases from V and 1 base from J, with 9 bases between. The CDR3 spans 14 residues. In germline, CDR1 is SGHAT, CDR2 FQNNGV. The CDR3 DNA follows: TGTGCCAGCAGCTTATCGGGACGGTCCTACGAGCAGTACTTC. Encoded protein: CASSLSGRSYEQYF.

This clonotype has more than one count but fewer than ten. V and J are TRBV21-1 and TRBJ2-1. TRBV21-1 is designated a pseudogene. CDR3 length equals 17 residues. CDR3 sequence: CASSKASLEGANNEQFF. As DNA, the CDR3 is TGTGCCAGCAGCAAAGCTTCCCTTGAAGGAGCAAATAATGAGCAGTTCTTC.

V is TRBV5-6 and J is TRBJ2-6; a possible D gene is TRBD2 (6 bases). With 4 bases removed from V and 1 base from J, the gap between germline ends came to 12 bases. Germline CDR1 is SGHDT and CDR2 is YYEEEE. This CDR3 spans 16 amino acids. The CDR3: CASSTGLLSGANVLTF. The CDR3, as DNA: TGTGCCAGCAGCACGGGACTTCTATCTGGGGCCAACGTCCTGACTTTC.

DNA for the CDR3: TGTGCCAGCGTTGCGGGGAACACTGAAGCTTTCTTT. It yields the protein CASVAGNTEAFF. V usage is TRBV28 and J usage is TRBJ1-1; D gene ambiguous. The germline V gene has CDR1 MDHEN and CDR2 SYDVKM. The V gene lost 8 bases and the J gene lost 1 base, with 8 bases spanning the gap. This CDR3 is 12 amino acids long.

This clonotype was seen repeatedly, ten times or more. The chain has TRBV30 and TRBJ2-5, with D perhaps matching TRBD2 (6 bases). The CDR3 length is 12 residues. CDR1 GTSNPN and CDR2 SVGIG come from the germline V gene (reference sequence). Trimming took off 2 bases at V and 5 bases at J, with 9 bases between the two ends. In DNA form, the CDR3 reads TGTGCCTGGAGTCCTAGCGTGGAGACCCAGTACTTC. Its translation is CAWSPSVETQYF.

This clonotype was detected ten times or more. The V gene is TRBV4-2, the J gene TRBJ2-3; D is unresolved. The CDR3 is 15 residues long. Trimming took off 0 bases at V and 2 bases at J, with 9 bases between the two ends. The germline gives CDR1 LGHNA, CDR2 YNFKEQ. The CDR3 region is CASSQEYYPTDTQYF. The CDR3, as DNA: TGTGCCAGCAGCCAAGAATATTACCCCACAGATACGCAGTATTTT.

This clonotype was observed many times. CDR3 DNA: TGCGCCAGCAGCTTGGCCGTTGGAGTAGAGACCCAGTACTTC. It translates to CASSLAVGVETQYF. The chain carries TRBV5-1 and TRBJ2-5; D not certain. The CDR3 runs to 14 residues. The germline CDR1 and CDR2 sequences are SGHRS and YFSETQ. V shed 0 bases and J shed 4 bases, with 10 bases lying between them.

The count of this clonotype is one. The rearrangement uses TRBV28 and TRBJ2-7; the D is unclear. CDR3 size: 15 residues. Germline V gives CDR1 MDHEN, CDR2 SYDVKM. Trimming removed 6 bases at V and 4 bases at J, with 19 bases between. The CDR3 region is CASRPSRERLYEQYF. The DNA of the CDR3 is TGTGCCAGCAGACCTAGTCGTGAACGGCTTTACGAGCAGTACTTC. Based on the CDR3 plus reference TRBV28 and TRBJ2-7, the full variable domain is DVKVTQSSRYLVKRTGEKVFLECVQDMDHENMFWYRQDPGLGLRLIYFSYDVKMKEKGDIPEGYSVSREKKERFSLILESASTNQTSMYLCASRPSRERLYEQYFGPGTRLTVT.

This chain uses TRBV10-3 with TRBJ2-5; 9 bases agree with TRBD1. Germline V gene sequence: CDR1 ENHRY, CDR2 SYGVKD. This CDR3 region has 16 residues. V trimming: 4 bases; J trimming: 8 bases; junction bases outside the gene matches: 14. CDR3 sequence (DNA): TGTGCCATCAGTGGACCGGGACAGGGTTCTGGGGGAACCCAGTACTTC. This gives the protein CAISGPGQGSGGTQYF.

This rearrangement joins TRBV5-1 to TRBJ2-1; maybe TRBD2 (6 bases). The CDR3 consists of 15 residues. Trimming cost V 2 bases and J 4 bases, with 13 bases left between them. Germline CDR1 is SGHRS and CDR2 is YFSETQ. The CDR3 is CASSFGGMSYNEQFF. The CDR3 nucleotides read TGCGCCAGCAGCTTTGGGGGGATGTCGTACAATGAGCAGTTCTTC.

This clonotype occurred a few times. CDR3 DNA: TGTGCCAGCAGTTTGGGACTAGACTACAATGAGCAGTTCTTC. Its translation is CASSLGLDYNEQFF. The V gene is TRBV27, the J gene TRBJ2-1; TRBD2 matches 8 bases. The germline V gene encodes CDR1 MNHEY and CDR2 SMNVEV (reference sequence). This CDR3 region has 14 residues. V trimming: 3 bases; J trimming: 3 bases; junction bases outside the gene matches: 1.

This clonotype was recorded at least ten times. The rearrangement links TRBV5-1 to TRBJ2-1; 7 bases line up with TRBD2. This CDR3 spans 14 amino acids. V lost 0 bases, J lost 3 bases, and 0 bases stayed unmatched. Germline lookup yields CDR1 SGHRS and CDR2 YFSETQ. As DNA, the CDR3 is TGCGCCAGCAGCTTGGAGCGGGACTACAATGAGCAGTTCTTC. Translated, it gives CASSLERDYNEQFF.

The chain recombines TRBV7-9 with TRBJ2-7, with a tentative D call TRBD1 (6 bases). Germline loops: CDR1 SEHNR, CDR2 FQNEAQ (reference sequence). Trimming left V 6 bases short and J 2 bases short, with 14 bases between. The CDR3 runs 14 residues. The CDR3, as DNA: TGTGCCAGCAGGGAGGCAGGGACAACCTACGAGCAGTACTTC. It codes for CASREAGTTYEQYF.

The table lists this clonotype with a few counts. The CDR3 DNA follows: TGTGCCACCAGCAGAGGTCCGGCGTGGGGGGCAGAATCCTACGAGCAGTACTTC. Translating gives CATSRGPAWGAESYEQYF. The genes are TRBV15 and TRBJ2-7; perhaps D is TRBD1 or TRBD2 (6 bases each). Trimming removed 1 base at V and 1 base at J, with 20 bases between. The CDR3 is 18 amino acids. CDR1 is LNHNV, CDR2 YYDKDF, per germline (reference sequence).

J is TRBJ1-1 and V is TRBV28; TRBD1 agrees at 8 bases. V gave up 6 bases and J gave up 9 bases; unmatched junction bases: 3. Germline CDR1 and CDR2: MDHEN and SYDVKM. This CDR3 has 11 residues. CDR3 protein: CASRDRDQAFF. The DNA for the CDR3 is TGTGCCAGCAGGGACAGGGATCAAGCTTTCTTT.

The table lists this clonotype with a few counts. The V gene is TRBV9, the J gene TRBJ2-7; 12 bases align to TRBD1. The germline gives CDR1 SGDLS, CDR2 YYNGEE. CDR3 length: 17 residues. Unmatched junction bases numbered 9, after V lost 0 bases and J lost 5 bases. The CDR3 spells CASSVATGDRGQHEQYF. The CDR3 region has the DNA TGTGCCAGCAGCGTAGCTACTGGGGACAGGGGGCAACACGAGCAGTACTTC.

The rearrangement uses TRBV5-5 and TRBJ2-7; D might be TRBD1 (6 bases). In germline, CDR1 is SGHKS, CDR2 YYEKEE (reference sequence). This CDR3 is built from 16 residues. V was shortened by 3 bases and J by 2 bases, with 18 bases between the two germline ends. The CDR3 is CASSSRAQTGTYEQYF. In nucleotides, the CDR3 is TGTGCCAGCAGCTCCCGGGCCCAGACAGGCACCTACGAGCAGTACTTC.

This clonotype came up many times. The chain uses TRBV15 and TRBJ2-7; 9 bases fit TRBD1. The V and J ends lost 5 bases and 2 bases, in that order; junction bases with no gene match: 4. This CDR3 has 14 amino acids. In germline, CDR1 is LNHNV, CDR2 YYDKDF (reference sequence). As DNA, the CDR3 is TGTGCCACCAGCCCCGGGACAGGGACCTACGAGCAGTACTTC. Translated, it gives CATSPGTGTYEQYF.

This chain joins TRBV5-1 and TRBJ2-1; 11 bases fit TRBD2. This CDR3 has 17 residues. Germline loops: CDR1 SGHRS, CDR2 YFSETQ. The junction had 6 bases not matched to a gene; V was cut back by 0 bases and J by 4 bases. The CDR3 protein is CASSLVASGGNYNEQFF. Here the CDR3 DNA reads TGCGCCAGCAGCTTGGTGGCTAGCGGGGGGAATTACAATGAGCAGTTCTTC.

This clonotype was observed many times. The CDR3 region is CASSDAGEAKNIQYF. The CDR3 DNA sequence: TGTGCCAGCAGTGACGCGGGGGAGGCCAAAAACATTCAGTACTTC. The chain combines TRBV12-3 or TRBV12-4 with TRBJ2-4, with TRBD2 matching 7 bases. The CDR3 consists of 15 residues. Unmatched junction bases numbered 5, after V lost 5 bases and J lost 1 base.

The rearrangement joins TRBV15 to TRBJ2-7, with 9 bases that match TRBD1. J lost 7 bases, V lost 4 bases, and 8 bases had no gene match. This CDR3 comprises 14 residues. CDR1 LNHNV and CDR2 YYDKDF come from the germline V gene (reference sequence). CDR3 amino acids: CATSTRQGVREQYF. CDR3 in DNA: TGTGCCACCAGCACTAGACAGGGGGTGAGGGAGCAGTACTTC.

Regarding this clonotype: A much larger clonotype is one base distant, so this may be a read error. The rearrangement links TRBV4-2 to TRBJ1-1; a possible D gene is TRBD1 (5 bases). The germline V gene has CDR1 LGHNA and CDR2 YNFKEQ. V was clipped by 2 bases and J by 1 base, with 11 bases between them. CDR3 length: 15 amino acids. CDR3: CASSQSGTGNTEAFF. The CDR3 coding sequence is TGTGCCAGCAGCCAATCCGGGACGGGGAACACTGAAGCTTTCTTT.

Concerning this clonotype itself: A read error may explain this, as a much larger clone is one base away. The chain uses TRBV20-1 and TRBJ2-7, with 7 positions matching TRBD1. CDR3 length: 13 residues. Per the germline V gene, CDR1 is DFQATT and CDR2 is SNEGSKA (reference sequence). V gave up 5 bases and J gave up 2 bases; unmatched junction bases: 6. The DNA of the CDR3 is TGCAGTGCTGACCGGGACAGAACCTACGAGCAGTACTTC. It codes for CSADRDRTYEQYF.

The chain has TRBV7-6 and TRBJ1-1; 7 nucleotides align to TRBD1. V lost 6 bases and J lost 0; bases outside the gene matches: 10. From germline, CDR1 is SGHVS and CDR2 FNYEAQ. The CDR3 sequence is 16 residues long. This chain's CDR3 is CASSSLGQDVNTEAFF. In nucleotides, the CDR3 is TGTGCCAGCAGTTCCCTTGGACAGGATGTGAACACTGAAGCTTTCTTT.

Only a few counts were recorded for this clonotype. This chain joins TRBV30 and TRBJ2-3; D ambiguous. Germline V gene lookup returns CDR1 GTSNPN and CDR2 SVGIG (reference sequence). Trimming shortened V by 0 bases and J by 0 bases, and 4 bases separated the two germline ends. CDR3 length: 13 residues. The chain's CDR3 is CAWSVGSTDTQYF. In DNA form, the CDR3 reads TGTGCCTGGAGTGTAGGTAGCACAGATACGCAGTATTTT.

The V call is TRBV5-6, the J call TRBJ1-2; D might be TRBD1 (6 bases). The ends were cut back, 4 bases at V and 0 bases at J, with 16 bases in the middle. The CDR3 sequence is 16 residues long. Per the germline V gene, CDR1 is SGHDT and CDR2 is YYEEEE. CDR3 nucleotide sequence: TGTGCCAGCAGCCCCGGAGACAGGAATACTAACTATGGCTACACCTTC. It is translated as CASSPGDRNTNYGYTF.

This clonotype was counted many times. This chain connects TRBV29-1 to TRBJ2-3, with unresolved D. This CDR3 region has 11 residues. Germline V gives CDR1 SQVTM, CDR2 ANQGSEA. The ends were cut back, 7 bases at V and 6 bases at J, with 11 bases in the middle. CDR3 sequence (DNA): TGCAGCGCCCTGAAGGTCGATACGCAGTATTTT. Its translation is CSALKVDTQYF.

This clonotype was seen repeatedly, ten times or more. The chain links TRBV9 to TRBJ2-2; D gene unclear. Trimming shortened V by 0 bases and J by 6 bases, and 9 bases separated the two germline ends. Germline V gene lookup returns CDR1 SGDLS and CDR2 YYNGEE. This CDR3 has 14 amino acids. The CDR3 region is CASSVDGVSGELFF. Here the CDR3 DNA reads TGTGCCAGCAGCGTAGATGGGGTGTCCGGGGAGCTGTTTTTT.